A selection of T cell receptor beta chains follows, all from one sample in a study of spatial heterogeneity in lung cancer. Each CDR3 protein gets one entry after TCRdb re-called the 5' RACE reads with MiXCR. The sample consists of about 11,000 distinct CDR3 sequences, over 9.5% of them appearing once. The sample was PBMCs, taken at follow-up. The receptors come from a female donor with early-stage non-small cell lung cancer. CDR3s include the opening cysteine and the closing phenylalanine or tryptophan.

V	J	length	CDR3
TRBV7-2	TRBJ2-1	13	CASSQQRYNEQFF
TRBV2	TRBJ2-1	15	CASSFDRVSYNEQFF
TRBV6-5	TRBJ2-5	14	CASSYLTGGETQYF
TRBV18	TRBJ2-1	14	CASSLQGSYNEQFF
TRBV20-1	TRBJ2-1	15	CSARMGQGPYNEQFF
TRBV14	TRBJ2-7	14	CASSQEVGFREQYF
TRBV28	TRBJ1-1	13	CASIPPGRSEAFF
TRBV7-9	TRBJ1-1	12	CASPSPASEAFF
TRBV12-5	TRBJ2-2	16	CASAPGLAGVSGELFF
TRBV12-2	TRBJ2-7	16	CASRPTSGEYTHEQYF
TRBV2	TRBJ2-3	13	CASETGGSDTQYF
TRBV12-3/TRBV12-4	TRBJ2-7	16	CASSTGLAGGSYEQYF
TRBV28	TRBJ2-1	14	CASSKDRVRDEQFF
TRBV7-9	TRBJ2-4	16	CASSPPDSIQGNIQYF
TRBV21-1	TRBJ2-7	16	CASSKPLRGLPYEQYF
TRBV7-8	TRBJ2-3	18	CASSPGLAGRRFADTQYF
TRBV30	TRBJ2-4	13	CAWSVVGRGIQYF
TRBV6-6	TRBJ2-3	18	CASRGSSQGAAYTDTQYF
TRBV28	TRBJ1-1	13	CASSLTRGTEAFF
TRBV19	TRBJ1-5	14	CASTPRRTNQPQHF
TRBV7-8	TRBJ2-4	16	CASSPAGGGAKNIQYF
TRBV7-3	TRBJ2-1	15	CASSQGAIGVNEQFF
TRBV20-1	TRBJ2-7	16	CSASGMASGRDYEQYF
TRBV5-1	TRBJ2-3	13	CASSPGGSDTQYF
TRBV5-4	TRBJ2-3	13	CASSSYSEDTQYF
TRBV4-3	TRBJ2-2	17	CASSQDLHSANTGELFF
TRBV9	TRBJ2-2	15	CASSVGRGSTGELFF
TRBV28	TRBJ2-5	15	CASSPGSTLRETQYF
TRBV18	TRBJ1-3	17	CASSPPSQGSSGNTIYF
TRBV27	TRBJ1-2	15	CASSPRRSSNYGYTF
TRBV4-3	TRBJ2-7	16	CASSPHSGSGAYEQYF
TRBV20-1	TRBJ2-2	13	CSARGPAGGELFF
TRBV7-9	TRBJ2-1	14	CASSSYQSYNEQFF
TRBV28	TRBJ1-1	15	CASSLGRAQKAEAFF